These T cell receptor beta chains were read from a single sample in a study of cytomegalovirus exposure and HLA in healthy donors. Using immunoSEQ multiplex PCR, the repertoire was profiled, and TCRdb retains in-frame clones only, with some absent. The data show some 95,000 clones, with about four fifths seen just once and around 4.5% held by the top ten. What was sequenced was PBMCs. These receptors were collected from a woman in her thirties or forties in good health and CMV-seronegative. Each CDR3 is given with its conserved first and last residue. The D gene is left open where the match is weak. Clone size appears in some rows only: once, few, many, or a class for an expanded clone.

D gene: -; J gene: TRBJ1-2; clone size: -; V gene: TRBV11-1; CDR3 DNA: TGTGCCAGCAGCTTAGGCAGTCATAACTATGGCTACACCTTC; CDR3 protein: CASSLGSHNYGYTF
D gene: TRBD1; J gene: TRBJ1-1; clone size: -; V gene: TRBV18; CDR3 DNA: TGTGCCAGCTCACTACAGGGGTACGAAGCTTTCTTT; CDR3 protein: CASSLQGYEAFF
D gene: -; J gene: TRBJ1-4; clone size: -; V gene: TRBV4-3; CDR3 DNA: TGCGCCAGCAGCCAGGGGAGGGGTGCAACTAATGAAAAACTGTTTTTT; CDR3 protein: CASSQGRGATNEKLFF
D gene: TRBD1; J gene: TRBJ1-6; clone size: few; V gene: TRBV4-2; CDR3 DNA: TGTGCCAGCAGCCAAGAAACAGGGGGGACTTCACCCCTCCACTTT; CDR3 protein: CASSQETGGTSPLHF
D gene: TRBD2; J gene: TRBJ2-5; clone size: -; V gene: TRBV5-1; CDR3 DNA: TGCGCCAGCAGCTCTAGCGGGGGGGCCAGAGAGACCCAGTACTTC; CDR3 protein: CASSSSGGARETQYF
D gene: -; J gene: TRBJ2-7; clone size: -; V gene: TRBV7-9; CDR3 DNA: TGTGCCAGCAGCCCGGACACCGCTTCCTACGAGCAGTACTTC; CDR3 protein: CASSPDTASYEQYF
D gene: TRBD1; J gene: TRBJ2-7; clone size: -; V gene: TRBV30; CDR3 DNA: TGTGCCTGGACCCTAGCAGGGGGTTCGTACGAGCAGTACTTC; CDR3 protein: CAWTLAGGSYEQYF
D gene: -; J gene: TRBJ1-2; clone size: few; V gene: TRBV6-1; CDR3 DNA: TGTGCCAGCAGTTGGGGCCCGTCGGGCTACACCTTC; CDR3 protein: CASSWGPSGYTF
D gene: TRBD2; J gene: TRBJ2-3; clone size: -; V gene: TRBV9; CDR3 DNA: TGTGCCAGCAGCCCGTCTAGCGGGTCCACAGATACGCAGTATTTT; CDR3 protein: CASSPSSGSTDTQYF
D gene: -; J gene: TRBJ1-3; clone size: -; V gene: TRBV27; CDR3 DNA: TGTGCCAGCAGTTTTCGTGAGGGAAACACCATATATTTT; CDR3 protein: CASSFREGNTIYF
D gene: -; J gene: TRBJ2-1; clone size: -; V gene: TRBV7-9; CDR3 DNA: TGTGCCAGCAGCTTCATGGGGGGCTACAATGAGCAGTTCTTC; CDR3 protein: CASSFMGGYNEQFF
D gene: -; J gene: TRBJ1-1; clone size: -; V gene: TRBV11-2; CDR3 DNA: TGTGCCAGCAGCCCTCAGGGTAGGCCTGAAGCTTTCTTT; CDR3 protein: CASSPQGRPEAFF
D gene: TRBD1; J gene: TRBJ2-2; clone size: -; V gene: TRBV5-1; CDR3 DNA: TGCGCCAGCAGCCGACAGGGGCCGAACACCGGGGAGCTGTTTTTT; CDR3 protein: CASSRQGPNTGELFF
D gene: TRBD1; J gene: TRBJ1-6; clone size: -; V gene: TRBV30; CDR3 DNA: TGTGCCTGGAGAGGGCAGGGGGCGCATCTGTCACCCCTCCACTTT; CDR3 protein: CAWRGQGAHLSPLHF
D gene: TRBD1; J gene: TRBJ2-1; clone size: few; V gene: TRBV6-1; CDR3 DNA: TGTGCCAGCAGATTACCGGGACAGTTGCGTGAGCAGTTCTTC; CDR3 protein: CASRLPGQLREQFF
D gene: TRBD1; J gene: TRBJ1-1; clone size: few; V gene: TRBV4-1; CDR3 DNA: TGCGCCAGCAGCTTTCACAGGGGGCAGGCTTTCTTT; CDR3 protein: CASSFHRGQAFF
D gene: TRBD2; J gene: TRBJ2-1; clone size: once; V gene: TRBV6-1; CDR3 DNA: TGTGCCACCATTCGGCTAGCGGGGGCTACGAATGAGCAGTTCTTC; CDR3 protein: CATIRLAGATNEQFF
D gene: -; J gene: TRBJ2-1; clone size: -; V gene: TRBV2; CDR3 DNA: TGTGCCAGCAGTGTGAGGGGGGGGCCTTATGAGCAGTTCTTC; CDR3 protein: CASSVRGGPYEQFF
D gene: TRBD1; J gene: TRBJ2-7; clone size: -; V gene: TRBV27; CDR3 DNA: TGTGCCAGCAGTTTAAGTGCGGGACAGGGTTCGAACGAGCAGTACTTC; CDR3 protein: CASSLSAGQGSNEQYF
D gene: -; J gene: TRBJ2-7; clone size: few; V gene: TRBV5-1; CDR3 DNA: TGCGCCAGCAGCTTAGAAGGCCCGAGGTTTGGCTACGAGCAGTACTTC; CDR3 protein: CASSLEGPRFGYEQYF
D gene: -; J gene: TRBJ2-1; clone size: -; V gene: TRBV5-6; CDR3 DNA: TGTGCCAGCAGCTTGTCAGGTGAGCAGTTCTTC; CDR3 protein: CASSLSGEQFF
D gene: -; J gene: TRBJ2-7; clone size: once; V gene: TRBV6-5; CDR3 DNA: TGTGCCAGCAGTTACTCCCCCGGGGGAGCTTACGAGCAGTACTTC; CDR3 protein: CASSYSPGGAYEQYF
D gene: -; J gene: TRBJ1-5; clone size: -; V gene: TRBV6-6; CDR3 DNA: TGTGCCAGCAGTTACGTCGGCACCGGGGATCAGCCCCAGCATTTT; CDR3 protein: CASSYVGTGDQPQHF
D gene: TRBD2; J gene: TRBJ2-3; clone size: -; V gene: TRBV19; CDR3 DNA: TGTGCCAGTAGCATATCTAGCGGAATCACAGATACGCAGTATTTT; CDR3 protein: CASSISSGITDTQYF
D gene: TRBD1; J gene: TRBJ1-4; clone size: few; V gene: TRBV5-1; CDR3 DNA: TGCGCCAGCAGCTTGGGACAGGGTAATGAAAAACTGTTTTTT; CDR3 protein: CASSLGQGNEKLFF
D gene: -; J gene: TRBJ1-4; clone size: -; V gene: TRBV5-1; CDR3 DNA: TGCGCCAGCAGCTCAAGGGGAGGAGATGAAAAACTGTTTTTT; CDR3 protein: CASSSRGGDEKLFF